The clone carrying this T cell receptor (beta chain) was counted between two and nine times. Its antigen is as yet unknown. PCR primers comprised 60 Vbeta and 13 Jbeta primers. Clones were sequenced by immunoSEQ multiplex PCR, and TCRdb holds only the in-frame ones, with some missing. The sample consists of about 31,000 clones, approximately 47% of them appearing once. The sample comes from a study of cytomegalovirus exposure and HLA in healthy donors. The study's findings and limits: Association of a missense DCLRE1C variant with TCR beta V- and J-gene trimming was reported in a later analysis. Several of the most significant clusters were apparently associated with common viral pathogens in a later analysis.

CDR1 and CDR2 (germline): SGHRS, YFSETQ. J was trimmed by 4 bases and V by 5 bases; bases with no gene match: 8. There are 14 residues in the CDR3. The sample consisted of PBMCs. This chain uses TRBV5-1 with TRBJ1-1, with 7 bases aligning to TRBD1. This receptor was obtained from a woman between 50 and 59 years old in good health and CMV-seronegative. Written as DNA, the CDR3 is TGCGCCAGCAGACTAGGGGGCGTTAGCACTGAAGCTTTCTTT. Translating it yields CASRLGGVSTEAFF.